The 21 T cell receptor beta chains below were found in one sample sequenced in a study of blood T cells in healthy people across ages. For the second PCR, which ran for 7 to 11 cycles, a sample-barcoded 5' primer and a J-beta primer mix were used. Each CDR3 protein gets one entry after TCRdb re-called the 5' RACE reads with MiXCR. The sample lists approximately 810,000 distinct CDR3 sequences, roughly 35% occurring once. The sequenced sample consisted of blood. These TCRs come from a young man in good health.

This clonotype appeared a few times. The V call is TRBV29-1, the J call TRBJ2-3; D is perhaps TRBD2 (5 bases). The V and J ends lost 4 bases and 1 base respectively, with 15 bases between them. The CDR3 is 15 amino acids. From germline, CDR1 is SQVTM and CDR2 ANQGSEA. The CDR3 region has the DNA TGCAGCGTTGGGCCGGCCAGCGGACGCACAGATACGCAGTATTTT. It codes for CSVGPASGRTDTQYF.

This clonotype was detected only once. J is TRBJ2-1 and V is TRBV7-9; either TRBD1 or TRBD2 may fit D (5 bases each). The J call is uncertain, as TRBJ2-7 better fits the DNA end. Germline CDR1 is SEHNR and CDR2 is FQNEAQ (reference sequence). The CDR3 spans 15 residues. The CDR3 DNA reads as TGTGCCAGCAGCGCTCCGGGACGAGCTTACAATGAGCAGTACTTC. It is translated as CASSAPGRAYNEQYF.

This clonotype was found a few times. V and J are TRBV5-4 and TRBJ2-7, with TRBD2 identical over 13 bases. The DNA end is a closer match to TRBJ2-5, so the J assignment may be wrong. The V gene's germline CDR1 is SGHNT and CDR2 YYREEE (reference sequence). This CDR3 is built from 18 residues. CDR3 DNA sequence: TGTGCCAGCAGCAAAGGGACTAGCGGGGCCATAAGGCGGGAGACCCAGTACTTC. This sequence encodes CASSKGTSGAIRRETQYF.

This clonotype was recorded many times. The V and J genes are TRBV12-3 or TRBV12-4 and TRBJ1-2; a weak D match, TRBD1 (6 bases). V lost 2 bases and J lost 6, with 16 bases in between. This CDR3 comprises 15 residues. The CDR3 loop reads CASSLLSGAVDGYTF. The CDR3 coding sequence is TGTGCCAGCAGTTTACTATCGGGGGCGGTTGATGGCTACACCTTC.

This clonotype was detected only a few times. The chain is built from TRBV12-3 or TRBV12-4 and TRBJ2-1; the D gene could be TRBD1 or TRBD2 (5 bases each). This CDR3 is 14 amino acids long. Trimming removed 7 bases at V and 4 bases at J, with 14 bases between. The CDR3 loop reads CASTPGGGYNEQFF. The CDR3 nucleotides read TGTGCCAGCACCCCAGGTGGGGGTTACAATGAGCAGTTCTTC.

This clonotype showed up just a few times. The V call is TRBV5-5, the J call TRBJ2-7; no reliable D call. V shed 3 bases and J shed 0 bases, with 7 bases lying between them. Germline lookup yields CDR1 SGHKS and CDR2 YYEKEE (reference sequence). The CDR3 totals 13 residues. In DNA form, the CDR3 reads TGTGCCAGCAGCTCTTTGGGCTCCTACGAGCAGTACTTC. It translates to CASSSLGSYEQYF.

This clonotype was detected many times. This sequence joins TRBV12-3 or TRBV12-4 and TRBJ1-1; D uncertain. The V and J ends lost 3 bases and 0 bases respectively, with 8 bases between them. This CDR3 is 14 amino acids long. CDR3 in amino acids: CASSFNGVNTEAFF. The CDR3 DNA is TGTGCCAGCAGTTTTAACGGGGTGAACACTGAAGCTTTCTTT.

In this sample, this clonotype turned up a few times. The chain uses TRBV20-1 and TRBJ2-3; D not resolved. Germline V CDR1 and CDR2: DFQATT, SNEGSKA (reference sequence). V lost 3 bases to trimming and J lost 3 bases, with 19 bases between them. The length of the CDR3 is 16 residues. This CDR3 is CSASSYGPGGTDTQYF. In DNA form, the CDR3 reads TGCAGTGCTAGTTCTTACGGCCCGGGTGGGACAGATACGCAGTATTTT.

This clonotype was observed at least ten times. The V gene is TRBV6-6, the J gene TRBJ2-3, with 7 bases matching TRBD2. Germline CDR1 and CDR2: MNHNY and SVGAGI (reference sequence). This CDR3 comprises 12 residues. With 4 bases clipped from V and 5 bases from J, the junction kept 0 bases outside the gene matches. The CDR3 nucleotides read TGTGCCAGCAGTTGGGGGGGAGATACGCAGTATTTT. It is translated as CASSWGGDTQYF.

The V and J genes are TRBV5-1 and TRBJ2-1, with D unclear. Germline V gene sequence: CDR1 SGHRS, CDR2 YFSETQ. The CDR3 contains 14 residues. V shed 2 bases and J shed 5 bases, with 11 bases lying between them. CDR3 protein: CASSLRSVNNEQFF. For the CDR3, the DNA is TGCGCCAGCAGCTTACGGAGCGTTAACAATGAGCAGTTCTTC.

This clonotype was seen a few times. CDR3 region: CSARGGLAGANYNEQFF. The CDR3 DNA follows: TGCAGTGCTAGAGGAGGTCTAGCGGGGGCGAACTACAATGAGCAGTTCTTC. The chain combines TRBV20-1 with TRBJ2-1; TRBD2 agrees at 10 bases. J was trimmed by 3 bases and V by 1 base; bases with no gene match: 9. Germline assignment: CDR1 DFQATT and CDR2 SNEGSKA (reference sequence). This CDR3 is 17 amino acids long.

J is TRBJ2-1 and V is TRBV4-1, with a tentative D call TRBD2 (8 bases). The CDR3 length is 19 residues. Trimming took off 1 base at V and 1 base at J, with 20 bases between the two ends. CDR1 is MGHRA, CDR2 YSYEKL, per germline. The CDR3 here is CASSQVRGHKRGSYNEQFF. The DNA for the CDR3 is TGCGCCAGCAGCCAAGTTAGGGGGCATAAGCGGGGGTCCTACAATGAGCAGTTCTTC.

In this sample, this clonotype turned up a few times. The rearrangement uses TRBV7-9 and TRBJ2-7, with 9 nucleotides matching TRBD1. CDR1 and CDR2 from the germline V gene are SEHNR and FQNEAQ (reference sequence). The CDR3 sequence is 14 residues long. Trimming at V came to 4 bases and at J to 3 bases, leaving 4 bases not matched to a gene. The chain's CDR3 is CASSSGQGDYEQYF. The CDR3 bases are TGTGCCAGCAGCTCGGGACAGGGCGACTACGAGCAGTACTTC.

The V call is TRBV20-1, the J call TRBJ1-5; D is uncertain. V gave up 6 bases and J gave up 3 bases, with 9 bases separating them. This CDR3 has 12 amino acids. The germline gives CDR1 DFQATT, CDR2 SNEGSKA (reference sequence). CDR3 sequence: CSASANNQPQHF. The CDR3 DNA sequence: TGCAGTGCCTCGGCGAACAATCAGCCCCAGCATTTT.

V usage is TRBV24-1 and J usage is TRBJ1-5; 8 nucleotides align to TRBD1. From germline, CDR1 is KGHDR and CDR2 SFDVKD. V dropped 9 bases and J dropped 4; count of bases not matched to a gene: 16. CDR3 length: 17 amino acids. The CDR3 coding sequence is TGTGCCACCCGACAAGAAGACCGGGACAGGAGGAATCAGCCCCAGCATTTT. Amino acids: CATRQEDRDRRNQPQHF.

The V call is TRBV5-1, the J call TRBJ2-7, with D maybe TRBD2 (5 bases). Germline CDR1 SGHRS, CDR2 YFSETQ. The CDR3 extends over 16 amino acids. The V end lost 0 bases, the J end lost 7 bases, and 20 bases lay between the germline ends. The CDR3 region has the DNA TGCGCCAGCAGCTTGGGAAGAGGGCAGATCTACAATGAGCAGTACTTC. Translated: CASSLGRGQIYNEQYF.

The gene calls are TRBV7-9 and TRBJ1-6, with D unclear. From germline, CDR1 is SEHNR and CDR2 FQNEAQ (reference sequence). V was pared by 1 base and J by 0 bases, with 7 bases between. This CDR3 is built from 16 residues. The CDR3 is CASSLVLSSYNSPLHF. The CDR3 DNA reads as TGTGCCAGCAGCTTAGTGCTGAGCTCCTATAATTCACCCCTCCACTTT.

Remarks on this clonotype: One end of the junction does not line up with germline, which may come from a read error. J is TRBJ1-1 and V is TRBV6-2 or TRBV6-3, with D possibly matching TRBD1 (5 bases). The germline gives CDR1 MNHEY, CDR2 SVGEGT. The CDR3 has 11 amino acids. The CDR3 region is CAGRLGVRAFF. The CDR3 region has the DNA TGTGCCGGCAGGCTGGGGGTGCGCGCTTTCTTT.

The chain joins TRBV5-1 to TRBJ2-1; 8 bases are a match to TRBD1. Germline V CDR1 and CDR2: SGHRS, YFSETQ. The CDR3 contains 16 residues. V gave up 3 bases and J gave up 6 bases; unmatched junction bases: 11. CDR3 sequence (DNA): TGCGCCAGCAGCTCTTGGACAGGGTCATTCCCCAATGAGCAGTTCTTC. Translating it yields CASSSWTGSFPNEQFF.

This chain joins TRBV20-1 and TRBJ2-3, with D possibly being TRBD1 (6 bases). The ends were cut back, 0 bases at V and 0 bases at J, with 10 bases in the middle. Germline CDR1 and CDR2: DFQATT and SNEGSKA (reference sequence). The length of the CDR3 is 15 residues. The CDR3 DNA follows: TGCAGTGCTAGAGATGGCAGGGGAAGCACAGATACGCAGTATTTT. Its protein product is CSARDGRGSTDTQYF.

This clonotype was counted many times. The chain links TRBV2 to TRBJ1-1; 7 nucleotides line up with TRBD1. V lost 6 bases and J lost 1; bases outside the gene matches: 2. The CDR3 is 13 amino acids. Germline CDR1 SNHLY, CDR2 FYNNEI. The CDR3 protein is CASRQGPNTEAFF. CDR3 sequence (DNA): TGTGCCAGCAGACAGGGGCCGAACACTGAAGCTTTCTTT.